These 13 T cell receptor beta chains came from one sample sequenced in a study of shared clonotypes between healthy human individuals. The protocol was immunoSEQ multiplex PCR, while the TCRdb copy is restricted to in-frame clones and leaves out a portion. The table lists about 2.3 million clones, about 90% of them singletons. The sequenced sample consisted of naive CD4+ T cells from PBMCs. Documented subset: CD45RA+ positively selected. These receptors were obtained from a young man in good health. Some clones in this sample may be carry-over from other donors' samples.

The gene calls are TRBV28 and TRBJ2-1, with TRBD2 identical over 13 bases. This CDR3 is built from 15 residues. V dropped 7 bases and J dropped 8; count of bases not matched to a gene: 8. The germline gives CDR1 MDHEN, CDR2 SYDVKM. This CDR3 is CASTTPGLAGYEQFF. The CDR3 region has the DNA TGTGCCAGCACAACCCCGGGACTAGCGGGATATGAGCAGTTCTTC.

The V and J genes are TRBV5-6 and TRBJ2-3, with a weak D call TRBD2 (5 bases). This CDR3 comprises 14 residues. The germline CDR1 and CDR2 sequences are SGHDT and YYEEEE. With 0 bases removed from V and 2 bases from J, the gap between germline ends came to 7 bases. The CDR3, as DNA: TGTGCCAGCAGCTTGGGACTAAACACAGATACGCAGTATTTT. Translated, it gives CASSLGLNTDTQYF.

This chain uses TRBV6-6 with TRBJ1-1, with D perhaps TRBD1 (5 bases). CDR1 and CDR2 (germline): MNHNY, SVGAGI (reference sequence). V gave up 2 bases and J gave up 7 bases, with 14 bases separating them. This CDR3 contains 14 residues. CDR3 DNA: TGTGCCAGCAGTTACCTCGGCCACGGGGGTGAAGCTTTCTTT. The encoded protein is CASSYLGHGGEAFF.

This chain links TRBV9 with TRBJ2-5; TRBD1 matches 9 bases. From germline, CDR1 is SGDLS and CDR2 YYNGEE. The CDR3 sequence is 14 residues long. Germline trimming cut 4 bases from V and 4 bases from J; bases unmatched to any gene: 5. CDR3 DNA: TGTGCCAGCAGCAACAGGGGGCGCGGAGAGACCCAGTACTTC. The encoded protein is CASSNRGRGETQYF.

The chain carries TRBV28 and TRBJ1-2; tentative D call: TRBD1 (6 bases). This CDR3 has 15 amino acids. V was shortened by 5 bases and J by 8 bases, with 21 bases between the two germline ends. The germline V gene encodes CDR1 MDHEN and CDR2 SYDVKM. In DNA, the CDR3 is TGTGCCAGCAGTGTAGAAAAACAGGGCTGGAAAGGCTACACCTTC. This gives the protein CASSVEKQGWKGYTF.

The CDR3 protein is CASSPLLGYNEQFF. CDR3 nucleotides: TGTGCCAGCTCACCCCTCCTCGGCTACAATGAGCAGTTCTTC. This sequence joins TRBV18 and TRBJ2-1; D is unclear. The CDR3 spans 14 residues. The V and J ends lost 3 bases and 3 bases respectively, with 9 bases between them. Germline V lookup: CDR1 KGHSH, CDR2 LQKENI.

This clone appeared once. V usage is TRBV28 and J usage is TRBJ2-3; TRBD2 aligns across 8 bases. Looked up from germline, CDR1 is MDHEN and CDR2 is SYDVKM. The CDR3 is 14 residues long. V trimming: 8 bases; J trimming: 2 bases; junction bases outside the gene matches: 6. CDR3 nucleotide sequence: TGTGCCAGCGGGCTAGCGGGCAACACAGATACGCAGTATTTT. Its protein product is CASGLAGNTDTQYF.

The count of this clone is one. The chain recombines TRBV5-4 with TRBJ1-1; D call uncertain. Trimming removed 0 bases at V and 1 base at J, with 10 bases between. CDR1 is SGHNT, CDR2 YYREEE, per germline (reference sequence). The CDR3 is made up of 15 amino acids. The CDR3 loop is CASSLVSTTNTEAFF. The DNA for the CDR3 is TGTGCCAGCAGCTTGGTGTCAACGACGAACACTGAAGCTTTCTTT.

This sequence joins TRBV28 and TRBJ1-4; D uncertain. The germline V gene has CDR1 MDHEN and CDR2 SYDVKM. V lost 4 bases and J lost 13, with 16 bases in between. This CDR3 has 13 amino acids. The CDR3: CASSSSGRGRLFF. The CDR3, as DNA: TGTGCCAGCAGTTCCTCGGGGAGAGGTAGACTGTTTTTT.

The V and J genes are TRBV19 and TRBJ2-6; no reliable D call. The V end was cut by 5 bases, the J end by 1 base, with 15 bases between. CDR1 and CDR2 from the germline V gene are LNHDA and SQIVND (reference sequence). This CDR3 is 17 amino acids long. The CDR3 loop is CASSDILDWSGANVLTF. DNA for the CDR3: TGTGCCAGTAGTGACATACTTGATTGGTCTGGGGCCAACGTCCTGACTTTC.

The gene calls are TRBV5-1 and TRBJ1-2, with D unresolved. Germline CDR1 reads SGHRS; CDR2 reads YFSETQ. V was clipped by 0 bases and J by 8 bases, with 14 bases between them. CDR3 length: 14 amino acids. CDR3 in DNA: TGCGCCAGCAGCTTGGCGGACGGCCTATGGGGCTACACCTTC. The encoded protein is CASSLADGLWGYTF.

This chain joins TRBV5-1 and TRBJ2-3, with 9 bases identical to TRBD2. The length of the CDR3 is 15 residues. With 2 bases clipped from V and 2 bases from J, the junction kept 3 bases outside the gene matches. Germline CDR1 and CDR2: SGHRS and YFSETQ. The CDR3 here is CASSFLAGLTDTQYF. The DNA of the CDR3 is TGCGCCAGCAGCTTTCTAGCGGGGCTCACAGATACGCAGTATTTT. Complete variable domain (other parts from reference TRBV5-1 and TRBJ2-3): KAGVTQTPRYLIKTRGQQVTLSCSPISGHRSVSWYQQTPGQGLQFLFEYFSETQRNKGNFPGRFSGRQFSNSRSEMNVSTLELGDSALYLCASSFLAGLTDTQYFGPGTRLTVL.

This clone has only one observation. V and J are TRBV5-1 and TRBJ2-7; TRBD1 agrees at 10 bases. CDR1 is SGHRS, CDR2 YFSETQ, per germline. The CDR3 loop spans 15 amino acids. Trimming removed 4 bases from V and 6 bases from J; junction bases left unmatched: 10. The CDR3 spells CASSQEGQGGSEQYF. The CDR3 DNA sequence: TGCGCCAGCAGCCAAGAAGGACAGGGGGGCAGCGAGCAGTACTTC.